The TCR beta chain described here comes from a study of OX40 agonist ivuxolimab in advanced cancers. The overall study: Three partial responders included one hepatocellular carcinoma patient and two cutaneous melanoma patients.

Measured with immunoSEQ multiplex PCR; TCRdb has only the in-frame clones, and not every one. The sample contains about 86,000 clones, less than 95% of which appear only once. Germline CDR1 reads SGHNT; CDR2 reads YENEEA. The CDR3 is 16 residues long. V was shortened by 5 bases and J by 6 bases, with 20 bases between the two germline ends. The chain combines TRBV11-3 with TRBJ2-4, with D possibly TRBD2 on 6 matching bases. The material was CD4+ or CD8+ T cells sorted from blood, obtained in a trial of the OX40 agonist ivuxolimab. This TCR was recovered from an adult with an advanced solid tumor such as melanoma, head and neck, liver or kidney cancer. As DNA, the CDR3 is TGTGCCAGCAGCCCACCGTTAGGTAGCGGTACAAACATTCAGTACTTC. Amino acid sequence: CASSPPLGSGTNIQYF.